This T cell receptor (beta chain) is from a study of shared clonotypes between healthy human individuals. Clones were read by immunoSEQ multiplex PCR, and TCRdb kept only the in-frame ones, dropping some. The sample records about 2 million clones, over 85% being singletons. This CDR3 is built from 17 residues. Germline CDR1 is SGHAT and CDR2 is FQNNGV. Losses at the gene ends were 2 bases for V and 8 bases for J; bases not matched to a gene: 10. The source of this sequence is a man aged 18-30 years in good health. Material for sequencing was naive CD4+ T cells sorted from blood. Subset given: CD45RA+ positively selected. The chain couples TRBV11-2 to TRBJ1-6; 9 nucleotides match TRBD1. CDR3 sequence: CASSLFSGTGLDSPLHF. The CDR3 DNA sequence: TGTGCCAGCAGCTTATTTTCCGGGACAGGGCTTGATTCACCCCTCCACTTT.